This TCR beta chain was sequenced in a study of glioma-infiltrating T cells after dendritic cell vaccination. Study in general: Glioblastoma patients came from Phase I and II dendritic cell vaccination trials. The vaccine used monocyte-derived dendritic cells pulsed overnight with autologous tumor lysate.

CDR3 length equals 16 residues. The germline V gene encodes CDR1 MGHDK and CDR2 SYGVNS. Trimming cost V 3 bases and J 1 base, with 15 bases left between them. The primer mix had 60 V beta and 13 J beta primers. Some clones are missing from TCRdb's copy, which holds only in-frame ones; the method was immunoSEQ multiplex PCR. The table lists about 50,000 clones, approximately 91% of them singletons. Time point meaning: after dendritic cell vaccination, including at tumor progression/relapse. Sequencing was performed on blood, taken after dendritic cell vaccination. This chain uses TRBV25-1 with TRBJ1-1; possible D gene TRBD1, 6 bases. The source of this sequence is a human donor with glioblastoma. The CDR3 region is CASSDLRGSANTEAFF. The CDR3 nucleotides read TGTGCCAGCAGTGACCTTAGGGGGTCCGCGAACACTGAAGCTTTCTTT.